This T cell receptor beta chain derives from a study of blood T cell repertoires in COVID-19. Study-wide context: Italy, Spain and the United States were the sources of the convalescent and acute COVID-19 samples. In each case, the material was cDNA or gDNA derived from T cells, B-cell-depleted T cells, or PBMCs.

Cohort assignment relied on participant-reported clinical history. Germline V gene data show CDR1 as SNHLY and CDR2 as FYNNEI. CDR3 length: 14 amino acids. V lost 4 bases to trimming and J lost 1 base, with 10 bases between them. Original processing notes: It was from reference gene primer amplification that nucleated cell counts were estimated. Assay: immunoSEQ multiplex PCR; the TCRdb copy retains only in-frame clones and omits some. Clone size and V and J calls were adopted from that table, with D and trimming inferred from the DNA. The profile shows some 170,000 clones, 87% of them singletons. The source is a human donor with acute COVID-19. The donor label of this sample is uncertain. Source material: PBMCs or T cells enriched from blood (not recorded which). This chain connects TRBV2 to TRBJ1-1; tentatively, D is TRBD1 (6 bases). The CDR3: CASSALQGNTEAFF. Here the CDR3 DNA reads TGTGCCAGCAGTGCCTTACAGGGGAACACTGAAGCTTTCTTT.